This entry concerns a single T cell receptor beta chain. TCRdb's copy holds only in-frame clones and misses some; the assay was immunoSEQ multiplex PCR. The sample consists of more than 100,000 clones, 65% to 85% of them appearing once. The data derive from a study of blood T cell repertoires in COVID-19. About the study: There were acute and convalescent COVID-19 samples, and they came from the United States, Italy and Spain.

The V gene end was trimmed by 6 bases and the J gene end by 7 bases; junction bases not matched to a gene: 6. This CDR3 comprises 13 residues. Material: peripheral blood. J is TRBJ2-7 and V is TRBV12-3 or TRBV12-4, with 10 bases fitting TRBD1. This receptor was taken from a woman aged 80 or over with acute or convalescent COVID-19. The CDR3 sequence: CASSRGQGREQYF. The CDR3 nucleotides are TGTGCCAGCAGCCGGGGACAGGGGAGGGAGCAGTACTTC.